This T cell receptor (beta chain) was identified in a study of T cells after yellow fever vaccination. Regarding the study as a whole: Only a minor proportion of clonotypes was detected across both CD4 and CD8 compartments.

This clonotype occurred many times. The TCR cDNA carried a universal primer site and UMIs from 5'RACE template switching. TCRdb reprocessed the 5' RACE reads via MiXCR and lists one record per CDR3 protein. The table includes 12,000 to 15,000 distinct CDR3 sequences, 7.3% detected once. Sample: PBMCs, either bulk or a sorted T-cell subset (CD4+, CD8+, memory, or dextramer-sorted; not recorded which), taken on the day of the yellow fever booster vaccination. This TCR came from a man aged 18 to 30 who received the YFV17D yellow fever vaccine.

CDR3 amino acids: CASTSGVYNEQFF. The CDR3 DNA sequence: TGTGCCTCGACTAGCGGGGTATACAATGAGCAGTTCTTC. This chain links TRBV30 with TRBJ2-1, with 11 positions matching TRBD2. The CDR3 is 13 residues long. Germline V gives CDR1 GTSNPN, CDR2 SVGIG (reference sequence). V shed 7 bases and J 4 bases; nucleotides not matched to a gene: 3.